The next 7 T cell receptor beta chains were all read from a single sample in a study of T cells in Graves' hyperthyroidism and ophthalmopathy. Amplification of TCR beta CDR3 regions was performed using RNA transcripts as template. HTBI primers were used for first-round RT-PCR of the TCR CDR3. TCRdb passed the multiplex PCR reads through MiXCR, listing each CDR3 protein once. Of hundreds of thousands of distinct CDR3 sequences listed, under 25% are singletons. Sequenced input: blood. All receptors come from a man under 40 with Graves' ophthalmopathy.

V gene TRBV30 combines with J gene TRBJ1-3, with D tentatively TRBD1 (5 bases). CDR1 is GTSNPN and CDR2 is SVGIG in the germline V gene (reference sequence). This CDR3 comprises 15 residues. The germline V and J ends were trimmed by 4 bases and 0 bases, with 13 bases remaining between them. The CDR3 here is CAWTLAGGSGNTIYF. The CDR3 region has the DNA TGTGCCTGGACGCTAGCTGGGGGCTCTGGAAACACCATATATTTT.

This clonotype occurred a few times. The CDR3 DNA reads as TGTGCCAGCAGCCCCCGTCGTACAGGGGTTCCTAGCACAGATACGCAGTATTTT. Translated: CASSPRRTGVPSTDTQYF. The chain joins TRBV7-2 to TRBJ2-3, with 7 bases lining up with TRBD1. Germline CDR1 and CDR2: SGHTA and FQGNSA. The CDR3 totals 18 residues. V was clipped by 5 bases and J by 0 bases; unmatched bases: 14.

Turning to this clonotype: A read error may produce the germline difference seen at one junction end. The rearrangement links TRBV28 to TRBJ1-2, with TRBD1 identical over 7 bases. CDR1 and CDR2 (germline): MDHEN, SYDVKM. There are 16 residues in the CDR3. This CDR3 reads CASSRDSDSSNYGYAF. The CDR3 DNA is TGTGCCAGCAGCAGGGACAGCGATTCATCTAACTATGGCTACGCCTTC.

This clonotype was found a few times. The V call is TRBV27, the J call TRBJ2-5, with D perhaps matching TRBD1 (6 bases). The CDR3 totals 13 residues. Trimming stripped 6 bases from V and 0 bases from J, with 8 bases between. In germline, CDR1 is MNHEY, CDR2 SMNVEV (reference sequence). CDR3 amino acids: CASRSGDQETQYF. The CDR3 DNA reads as TGTGCCAGCAGGTCAGGGGACCAAGAGACCCAGTACTTC.

The sample holds many counts of this clonotype. Here the CDR3 DNA reads TGTGCCAGCACCACGAGGGGGGGGGGAAACTACGAGCAGTACTTC. This encodes CASTTRGGGNYEQYF. V is TRBV28 and J is TRBJ2-7; TRBD2 might be the D (7 bases). Germline values: CDR1 MDHEN, CDR2 SYDVKM. V lost 7 bases, J lost 3 bases, and 19 bases lay in between. The CDR3 spans 15 residues.

The J gene is TRBJ2-2, the V gene TRBV12-3 or TRBV12-4; D not certain. The CDR3 sequence is 11 residues long. Trimming cost V 10 bases and J 5 bases, with 8 bases left between them. CDR3 loop: CATRSTGELFF. CDR3 nucleotide sequence: TGTGCCACCCGCTCAACCGGGGAGCTGTTTTTT.

This clonotype was observed a single time. This chain uses TRBV27 with TRBJ1-1; 10 bases align to TRBD1. This CDR3 spans 13 amino acids. Per germline, CDR1 MNHEY and CDR2 SMNVEV (reference sequence). With V trimmed by 11 bases and J by 0 bases, 3 bases remained unmatched. The CDR3 sequence: CAAGQGVNTEAFF. In DNA form, the CDR3 reads TGTGCCGCTGGACAGGGGGTGAACACTGAAGCTTTCTTT.